The 18 T cell receptor beta chains below were found in one sample sequenced in a study of metastatic and nonmetastatic thyroid tumors. TCRdb ran MiXCR on the PCR reads. The sample records roughly 16,000 clones, around 14% being singletons. Before thyroid surgery, none of the patients had received any treatment. Material for sequencing was blood. The receptor set was obtained from a female donor with papillary thyroid cancer or a benign thyroid nodule (not recorded which). Some clones in this sample may be carry-over from other donors' samples.

The V gene is TRBV6-5, the J gene TRBJ2-3; TRBD1 agrees at 8 bases. Germline values: CDR1 MNHEY, CDR2 SVGAGI. The CDR3 runs to 17 residues. Trimming removed 6 bases from V and 4 bases from J; junction bases left unmatched: 15. As DNA, the CDR3 is TGTGCCAGCAGACTCCAAGGGGCAGGGGGCTTCGCAGATACGCAGTATTTT. Its protein product is CASRLQGAGGFADTQYF.

This clone was counted at least ten times. V and J are TRBV20-1 and TRBJ2-7, with D maybe TRBD1 (5 bases). The CDR3 extends over 12 amino acids. Germline lookup yields CDR1 DFQATT and CDR2 SNEGSKA (reference sequence). Trimming took 6 bases from V and 7 from J, leaving 16 bases between them. For the CDR3, the DNA is TGCAGTGCCACGGACATGGAAGTTGAGCAGTACTTC. Protein product: CSATDMEVEQYF.

This clone has a count of ten or more. The chain couples TRBV20-1 to TRBJ1-2, with a tentative D call TRBD1 (6 bases). CDR1 is DFQATT, CDR2 SNEGSKA, per germline (reference sequence). The CDR3 is 13 residues long. Trimming left V 6 bases short and J 2 bases short, with 13 bases between. As DNA, the CDR3 is TGCAGTGCCTTCGGGACAATAAACTATGGCTACACCTTC. Its protein product is CSAFGTINYGYTF.

This clone qualifies as medium-sized (0.01 to 0.1%). V and J are TRBV24-1 and TRBJ2-5; D not resolved. V lost 3 bases, J lost 3 bases, and 7 bases lay in between. CDR3 length: 13 residues. Germline-derived CDR1 and CDR2 are KGHDR and SFDVKD. CDR3 sequence: CATSDPPKETQYF. The CDR3 DNA reads TGTGCCACCAGTGATCCACCCAAAGAGACCCAGTACTTC.

This clone was seen repeatedly, ten times or more. The CDR3 here is CASSSTRGDEQFF. The CDR3 coding sequence is TGTGCCAGCAGCTCCACTAGAGGCGATGAGCAGTTCTTC. The V gene is TRBV7-9, the J gene TRBJ2-1, with D perhaps TRBD2 (5 bases). Trimming took 4 bases from V and 8 from J, leaving 12 bases between them. From germline, CDR1 is SEHNR and CDR2 FQNEAQ (reference sequence). The CDR3 loop spans 13 amino acids.

By frequency in the sample, this clone is medium-sized. The J gene is TRBJ2-1, the V gene TRBV12-3 or TRBV12-4; the match to TRBD2 covers 16 bases. With 3 bases clipped from V and 7 bases from J, the junction kept 3 bases outside the gene matches. CDR3 length equals 16 residues. CDR3 in amino acids: CASSFQGLAGGNEQFF. The CDR3 nucleotides read TGTGCCAGCAGTTTTCAGGGACTAGCGGGGGGGAATGAGCAGTTCTTC.

For this clone: This may stem from a read error, because a much larger clone lies one nucleotide away. As DNA, the CDR3 is TGTGCCATCAGCGCCCCGGGGGGGATGAACACTGAAGCTTTCTTT. This codes for CAISAPGGMNTEAFF. V and J are TRBV9 and TRBJ1-1, with TRBD1 as a possible D gene (5 bases). Looked up from germline, CDR1 is SGDLS and CDR2 is YYNGEE. There are 15 residues in the CDR3.

This clone is classed as medium-sized. This chain uses TRBV6-1 with TRBJ2-1; TRBD1 might be the D (6 bases). V lost 5 bases and J lost 11, with 16 bases in between. CDR1 and CDR2 (germline): MNHNS, SASEGT. The CDR3 loop spans 13 amino acids. The CDR3 sequence is CASSWGHSLKQFF. The CDR3 DNA reads as TGTGCCAGCAGTTGGGGACACAGCTTGAAGCAGTTCTTC.

The chain has TRBV20-1 and TRBJ2-7, with 10 bases identical to TRBD2. The CDR3 contains 14 residues. With 6 bases clipped from V and 3 bases from J, the junction kept 8 bases outside the gene matches. CDR1 DFQATT and CDR2 SNEGSKA come from the germline V gene (reference sequence). CDR3 protein: CSAYGTSELYEQYF. Written as DNA, the CDR3 is TGCAGTGCGTACGGGACTAGCGAACTCTACGAGCAGTACTTC.

This clone is judged medium-sized. V usage is TRBV15 and J usage is TRBJ1-1, with D possibly TRBD1 on 5 matching bases. The CDR3 is 15 residues long. V gave up 0 bases and J gave up 2 bases, with 10 bases separating them. Germline-derived CDR1 and CDR2 are LNHNV and YYDKDF (reference sequence). The CDR3 DNA sequence: TGTGCCACCAGCAGAGATTGGGGCAGAAACACTGAAGCTTTCTTT. Encoded protein: CATSRDWGRNTEAFF.

This clone was recorded at least ten times. Other DNA sequences in the same sample also yield this CDR3. This rearrangement joins TRBV3-1 to TRBJ2-7; D is unclear. The germline V gene encodes CDR1 LGHDT and CDR2 YNNKEL (reference sequence). V was clipped by 0 bases and J by 7 bases, with 16 bases between them. The CDR3 contains 15 residues. CDR3 bases: TGTGCCAGCAGCCAAGATTCAACATTGAGTGGAGAGCAGTACTTC. This encodes CASSQDSTLSGEQYF.

V is TRBV20-1 and J is TRBJ2-1, with 9 positions matching TRBD2. The V gene end was trimmed by 0 bases and the J gene end by 5 bases; junction bases not matched to a gene: 5. The V gene's germline CDR1 is DFQATT and CDR2 SNEGSKA (reference sequence). The CDR3 has 15 amino acids. CDR3 sequence (DNA): TGCAGTGCTAGAGATATCGCGGGGGGGGACAATGAGCAGTTCTTC. Its translation is CSARDIAGGDNEQFF.

The rearrangement joins TRBV24-1 to TRBJ1-5; unclear D gene. Germline V lookup: CDR1 KGHDR, CDR2 SFDVKD. The length of the CDR3 is 13 residues. V lost 5 bases to trimming and J lost 8 bases, with 12 bases between them. The CDR3 DNA reads as TGTGCCACCAGTGGCCCGGACTTGGAGCCCCAGCATTTT. Translated: CATSGPDLEPQHF.

This clone qualifies as medium-sized. The CDR3 DNA sequence: TGTGCCAGTAGCGAGACCTACAATGAGCAGTTCTTC. It codes for CASSETYNEQFF. The rearrangement joins TRBV28 to TRBJ2-1; possibly TRBD2 for D (5 bases). CDR1 and CDR2 (germline): MDHEN, SYDVKM. V was pared by 9 bases and J by 2 bases, with 8 bases between. CDR3 size: 12 residues.

This clone occurred a few times. The V gene is TRBV19, the J gene TRBJ1-2, with 9 bases fitting TRBD1. The CDR3 extends over 13 amino acids. Germline V gene data show CDR1 as LNHDA and CDR2 as SQIVND (reference sequence). Trimming removed 5 bases from V and 3 bases from J; junction bases left unmatched: 1. As DNA, the CDR3 is TGTGCCAGTAGTTGGGACAGGGACTATGGCTACACCTTC. As protein: CASSWDRDYGYTF.

The rearrangement links TRBV20-1 to TRBJ1-2; the match to TRBD1 covers 8 bases. The CDR3 sequence is 16 residues long. V dropped 0 bases and J dropped 3; count of bases not matched to a gene: 9. Germline CDR1 and CDR2: DFQATT and SNEGSKA (reference sequence). The CDR3 protein is CSARDWEDRGDYGYTF. In DNA form, the CDR3 reads TGCAGTGCTAGAGATTGGGAAGACAGGGGCGACTATGGCTACACCTTC.

This clone has ten or more counts. This sequence joins TRBV19 and TRBJ2-3; 7 bases fit TRBD1. CDR1 and CDR2 (germline): LNHDA, SQIVND (reference sequence). After removal of 3 bases from V and 4 bases from J, the junction contained 4 bases not matched to a gene. This CDR3 is 14 amino acids long. This CDR3 reads CASSIRGTADTQYF. The DNA for the CDR3 is TGTGCCAGTAGTATTAGGGGGACAGCAGATACGCAGTATTTT.

This clone was picked up many times. The chain joins TRBV4-2 to TRBJ2-5, with TRBD2 identical over 13 bases. The CDR3 consists of 15 residues. V lost 4 bases, J lost 3 bases, and 2 bases stayed unmatched. Germline V gene data show CDR1 as LGHNA and CDR2 as YNFKEQ. The CDR3 here is CASSPTSGREETQYF. The CDR3 bases are TGTGCCAGCAGCCCAACTAGCGGGAGGGAAGAGACCCAGTACTTC.